Below, 13 T cell receptor beta chains from the same sample are listed, as sequenced in a study of T cells in Graves' hyperthyroidism and ophthalmopathy (dated by TCRdb to the late 2010s). Receptor libraries were prepared by multiplex PCR. Data came from an Illumina HiSeq 2000. The TCR beta CDR3 regions were amplified from RNA transcripts. A first-round RT-PCR of the TCR CDR3 used the HTBI primer set with the Qiagen OneStep RT-PCR kit. TCRdb ran its own pipeline on the public reads, namely fastp trimming at Q25 and MiXCR clone calling, and kept in-frame beta chains. Rows are unified per CDR3 protein, each entry keeping the most common DNA and genes. The sample has 150,000 or so distinct CDR3 sequences on record, roughly 23% of them singletons. Together, the top ten hold roughly 71% of the sample. Sequenced: blood. The receptors derive from a woman aged 45-65 years with Graves' hyperthyroidism that later progressed to Graves' ophthalmopathy.

This clonotype was counted at least ten times. The chain recombines TRBV11-3 with TRBJ2-1, with D possibly being TRBD2 (5 bases). This CDR3 has 13 amino acids. Germline V gives CDR1 SGHNT, CDR2 YENEEA. Trimming took off 4 bases at V and 7 bases at J, with 11 bases between the two ends. The CDR3 coding sequence is TGTGCCAGCAGCTCGGGGTCGGGGAATGAGCAGTTCTTC. Translated, it gives CASSSGSGNEQFF.

This clonotype showed up many times. The CDR3 protein is CASSLHGAPDIQYF. The CDR3 DNA reads TGTGCCAGCAGCCTCCACGGGGCCCCGGACATTCAGTACTTC. The chain employs TRBV28 and TRBJ2-4; either TRBD1 or TRBD2 may fit D (5 bases each). The CDR3 contains 14 residues. Trimming pared 6 bases from V and 8 bases from J, leaving 17 bases between. CDR1 is MDHEN, CDR2 SYDVKM, per germline.

V is TRBV29-1 and J is TRBJ2-1; no definite D call. This CDR3 comprises 17 residues. Trimming pared 2 bases from V and 0 bases from J, leaving 17 bases between. The germline gives CDR1 SQVTM, CDR2 ANQGSEA. As DNA, the CDR3 is TGCAGCGTTGAATGGTTCCGGAGCCCCAGCTCCTACAATGAGCAGTTCTTC. It is translated as CSVEWFRSPSSYNEQFF.

In this sample, this clonotype turned up a few times. The CDR3 sequence: CASSVDGVYGYTF. The CDR3 nucleotides read TGTGCCAGCAGTGTCGATGGGGTTTATGGCTACACCTTC. V and J are TRBV2 and TRBJ1-2; D is ambiguous. The CDR3 totals 13 residues. The V and J ends lost 4 bases and 5 bases respectively, with 11 bases between them. Germline V lookup: CDR1 SNHLY, CDR2 FYNNEI. The full variable domain, with the rest looked up from reference TRBV2 and TRBJ1-2, is EPEVTQTPSHQVTQMGQEVILRCVPISNHLYFYWYRQILGQKVEFLVSFYNNEISEKSEIFDDQFSVERPDGSNFTLKIRSTKLEDSAMYFCASSVDGVYGYTFGSGTRLTVV.

This clonotype was counted many times. The rearrangement joins TRBV2 to TRBJ2-3; D not certain. The CDR3 is 11 residues long. V gave up 11 bases and J gave up 4 bases, with 10 bases separating them. Looked up from germline, CDR1 is SNHLY and CDR2 is FYNNEI. The CDR3 coding sequence is TGTGCCCCCGTGGCAGCAGATACGCAGTATTTT. Protein product: CAPVAADTQYF. Combining the CDR3 with reference TRBV2 and TRBJ2-3 gives the whole variable domain EPEVTQTPSHQVTQMGQEVILRCVPISNHLYFYWYRQILGQKVEFLVSFYNNEISEKSEIFDDQFSVERPDGSNFTLKIRSTKLEDSAMYFCAPVAADTQYFGPGTRLTVL.

The V and J genes are TRBV20-1 and TRBJ1-1; 8 bases line up with TRBD1. The V gene's germline CDR1 is DFQATT and CDR2 SNEGSKA (reference sequence). V shed 1 base and J 0 bases; nucleotides not matched to a gene: 4. The CDR3 sequence is 15 residues long. The CDR3 spells CSARGTGRMNTEAFF. CDR3 coding DNA: TGCAGTGCTAGAGGGACAGGGAGGATGAACACTGAAGCTTTCTTT.

This clonotype was recorded many times. The chain couples TRBV20-1 to TRBJ1-1; D may be TRBD1 (5 bases). The CDR3 totals 13 residues. CDR1 and CDR2 from the germline V gene are DFQATT and SNEGSKA (reference sequence). Trimming took off 5 bases at V and 2 bases at J, with 12 bases between the two ends. CDR3 sequence reads: CSAGGRGNTEAFF. CDR3 nucleotides: TGCAGTGCTGGGGGACGGGGAAACACTGAAGCTTTCTTT.

This clonotype showed up many times. The chain uses TRBV20-1 and TRBJ2-7, with 7 bases aligning to TRBD1. V dropped 5 bases and J dropped 3; count of bases not matched to a gene: 7. The CDR3 contains 13 residues. Germline lookup yields CDR1 DFQATT and CDR2 SNEGSKA (reference sequence). CDR3 sequence (DNA): TGCAGTGCTCCCGGGACAGCCCTCTACGAGCAGTACTTC. As protein: CSAPGTALYEQYF.

This clonotype was detected a few times. The missing conserved phenylalanine or tryptophan at the end of this CDR3 makes a read error likely. The chain uses TRBV28 and TRBJ1-5; TRBD1 matches 8 bases. The CDR3 sequence is 14 residues long. Per germline, CDR1 MDHEN and CDR2 SYDVKM. Losses at the gene ends were 9 bases for V and 7 bases for J; bases not matched to a gene: 11. The CDR3 spells CASVFGQGHQPQHL. CDR3 nucleotides: TGTGCCAGTGTCTTTGGACAGGGACACCAGCCCCAGCATCTT.

V gene TRBV2 combines with J gene TRBJ2-3; TRBD2 is a possible D gene (7 bases). V was trimmed by 9 bases and J by 5 bases, leaving 24 bases between them. Germline V gene data show CDR1 as SNHLY and CDR2 as FYNNEI. This CDR3 spans 16 amino acids. The CDR3 sequence is CASIAGRGRGGDTQYF. Here the CDR3 DNA reads TGTGCCAGTATAGCAGGGAGGGGCAGGGGAGGAGATACGCAGTATTTT.

This clonotype was picked up one time. This rearrangement joins TRBV6-2 or TRBV6-3 to TRBJ2-1; TRBD2 matches 9 bases. In germline, CDR1 is MNHEY, CDR2 SVGEGT. V was pared by 6 bases and J by 6 bases, with 12 bases of the junction left unmatched. The CDR3 contains 16 residues. The CDR3 is CASRPRVLAGFNEQFF. In nucleotides, the CDR3 is TGTGCCAGCAGACCCCGGGTGCTAGCGGGATTCAATGAGCAGTTCTTC.

Many counts were recorded for this clonotype. The chain has TRBV28 and TRBJ2-7, with a tentative D call TRBD1 (5 bases). The germline V gene encodes CDR1 MDHEN and CDR2 SYDVKM. This CDR3 is 15 amino acids long. The V gene lost 2 bases and the J gene lost 6 bases, with 17 bases spanning the gap. As DNA, the CDR3 is TGTGCCAGCAGTTTAGGCGACAGTTGGGCCGGCGAGCAGTACTTC. As protein: CASSLGDSWAGEQYF.

This clonotype was observed many times. The chain links TRBV27 to TRBJ2-2; 11 nucleotides match TRBD2. The CDR3 consists of 15 residues. Germline CDR1 MNHEY, CDR2 SMNVEV (reference sequence). Trimming cost V 2 bases and J 6 bases; bases outside gene matches: 2. The CDR3 nucleotides read TGTGCCAGCAGTTTAACTAGCGGGAGTTCCGGGGAGCTGTTTTTT. It encodes CASSLTSGSSGELFF.